This T cell receptor beta chain was identified in a study of CD8+ T cells in alopecia areata. Documented treatment: oral pan-JAK inhibitor, 5-10 mg twice daily. Extracted RNA was reverse transcribed into cDNA, the sequencing template. Measured with immunoSEQ multiplex PCR; TCRdb has only the in-frame clones, and not every one. This table has under 300,000 clones, roughly 60% appearing once. The source is a human donor with alopecia areata. Sequencing used CD4+ T cells sorted from blood, obtained at week 52, from a patient treated with tofacitinib.

The CDR3 nucleotides are TGCAGCGTTGAAAGGGTTGGAGGGGTCTTTTCTGGGGCCAACGTCCTGACTTTC. Protein: CSVERVGGVFSGANVLTF. V gene TRBV29-1 combines with J gene TRBJ2-6; D might be TRBD2 (6 bases). This CDR3 comprises 18 residues. The V and J ends lost 2 bases and 1 base respectively, with 18 bases between them. Germline CDR1 and CDR2: SQVTM and ANQGSEA.